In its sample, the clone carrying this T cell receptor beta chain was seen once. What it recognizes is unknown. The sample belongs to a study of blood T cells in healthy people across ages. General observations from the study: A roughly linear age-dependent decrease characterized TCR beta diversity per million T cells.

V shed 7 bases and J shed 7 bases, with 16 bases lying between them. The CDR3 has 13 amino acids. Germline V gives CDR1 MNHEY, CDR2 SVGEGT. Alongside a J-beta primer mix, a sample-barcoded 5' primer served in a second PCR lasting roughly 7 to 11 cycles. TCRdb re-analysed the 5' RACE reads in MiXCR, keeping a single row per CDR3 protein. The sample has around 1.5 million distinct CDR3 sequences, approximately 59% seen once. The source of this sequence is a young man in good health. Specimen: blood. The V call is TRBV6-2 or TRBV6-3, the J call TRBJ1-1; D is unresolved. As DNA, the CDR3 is TGTGCCAGCACCCCTTCGGCGCCCAGTGAAGCTTTCTTT. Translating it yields CASTPSAPSEAFF.